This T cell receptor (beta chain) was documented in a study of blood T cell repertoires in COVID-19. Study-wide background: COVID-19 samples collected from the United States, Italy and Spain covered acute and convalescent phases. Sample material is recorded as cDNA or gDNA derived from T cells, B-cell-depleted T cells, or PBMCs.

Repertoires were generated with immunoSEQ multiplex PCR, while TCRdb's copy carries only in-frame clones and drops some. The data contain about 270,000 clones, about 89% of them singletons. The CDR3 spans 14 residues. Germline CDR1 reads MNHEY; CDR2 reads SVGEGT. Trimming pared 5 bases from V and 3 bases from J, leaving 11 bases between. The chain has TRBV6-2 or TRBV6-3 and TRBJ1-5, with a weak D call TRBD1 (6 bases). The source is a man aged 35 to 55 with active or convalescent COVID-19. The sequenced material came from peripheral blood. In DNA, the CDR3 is TGTGCCAGCAGTATGGACAGCCTCAATCAGCCCCAGCATTTT. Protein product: CASSMDSLNQPQHF.